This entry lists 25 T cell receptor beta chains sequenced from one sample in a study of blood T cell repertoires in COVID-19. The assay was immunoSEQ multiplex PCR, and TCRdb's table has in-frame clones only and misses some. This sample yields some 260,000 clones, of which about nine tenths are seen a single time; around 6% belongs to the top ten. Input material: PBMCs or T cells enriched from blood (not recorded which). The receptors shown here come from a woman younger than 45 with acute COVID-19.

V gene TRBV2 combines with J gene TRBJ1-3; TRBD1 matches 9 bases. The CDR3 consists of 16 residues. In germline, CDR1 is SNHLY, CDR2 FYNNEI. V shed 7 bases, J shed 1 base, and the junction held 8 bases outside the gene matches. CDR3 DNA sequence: TGTGCCAGCACCCGGGACAGGGTGCGTTCTGGAAACACCATATATTTT. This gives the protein CASTRDRVRSGNTIYF.

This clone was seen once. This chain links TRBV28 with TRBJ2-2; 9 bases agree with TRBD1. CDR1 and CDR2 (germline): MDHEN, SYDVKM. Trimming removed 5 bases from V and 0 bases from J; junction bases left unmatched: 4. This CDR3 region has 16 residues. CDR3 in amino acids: CASSKRTGANTGELFF. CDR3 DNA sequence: TGTGCCAGCAGTAAGAGGACAGGGGCGAACACCGGGGAGCTGTTTTTT.

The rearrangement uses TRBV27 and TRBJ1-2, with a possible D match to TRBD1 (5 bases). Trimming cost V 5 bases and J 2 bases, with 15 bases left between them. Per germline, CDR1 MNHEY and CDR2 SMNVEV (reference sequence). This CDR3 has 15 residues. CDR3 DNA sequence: TGTGCCAGCAGTCCACGGCTATCAGGGAACTATGGCTACACCTTC. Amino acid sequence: CASSPRLSGNYGYTF.

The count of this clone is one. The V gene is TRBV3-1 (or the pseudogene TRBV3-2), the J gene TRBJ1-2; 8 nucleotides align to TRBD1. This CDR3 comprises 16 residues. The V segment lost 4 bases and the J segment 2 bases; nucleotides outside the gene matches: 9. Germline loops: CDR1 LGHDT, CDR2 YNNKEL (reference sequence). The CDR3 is CASSPRRQGSNYGYTF. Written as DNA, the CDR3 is TGTGCCAGCAGCCCCCGCCGACAGGGGTCCAACTATGGCTACACCTTC.

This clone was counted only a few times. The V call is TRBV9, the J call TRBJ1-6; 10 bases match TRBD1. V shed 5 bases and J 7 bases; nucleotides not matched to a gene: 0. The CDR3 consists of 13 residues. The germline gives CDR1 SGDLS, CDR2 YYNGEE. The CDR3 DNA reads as TGTGCCAGCAGGGGACAGGGGAATTCACCCCTCCACTTT. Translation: CASRGQGNSPLHF.

The CDR3 sequence is CASSLTVATGELFF. The CDR3 DNA sequence: TGTGCCAGCAGCCTGACAGTTGCCACCGGGGAGCTGTTTTTT. The rearrangement uses TRBV6-5 and TRBJ2-2; D might be TRBD1 (5 bases). Germline values: CDR1 MNHEY, CDR2 SVGAGI. This CDR3 spans 14 amino acids. Trimming shortened V by 6 bases and J by 4 bases, and 12 bases separated the two germline ends.

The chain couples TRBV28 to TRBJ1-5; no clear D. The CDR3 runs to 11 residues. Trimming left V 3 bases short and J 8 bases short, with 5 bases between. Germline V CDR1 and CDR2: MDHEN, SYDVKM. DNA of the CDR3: TGTGCCAGCAGTTTTGAGGAGCCCCAGCATTTT. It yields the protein CASSFEEPQHF.

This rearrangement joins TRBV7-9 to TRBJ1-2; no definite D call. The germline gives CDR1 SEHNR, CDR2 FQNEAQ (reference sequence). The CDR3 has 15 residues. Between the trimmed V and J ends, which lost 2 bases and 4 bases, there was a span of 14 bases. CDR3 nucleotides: TGTGCCAGCAGCTTACCTCGGGTCCCTGGCTATGGCTACACCTTC. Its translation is CASSLPRVPGYGYTF.

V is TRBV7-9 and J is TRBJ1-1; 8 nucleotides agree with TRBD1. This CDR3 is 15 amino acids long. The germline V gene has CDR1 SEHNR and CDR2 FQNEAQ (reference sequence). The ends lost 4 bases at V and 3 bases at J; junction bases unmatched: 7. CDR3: CASSSGQGRDTEAFF. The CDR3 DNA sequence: TGTGCCAGCAGCTCAGGACAGGGCAGAGACACTGAAGCTTTCTTT.

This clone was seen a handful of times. CDR3 protein: CASRPRGGNEQYF. In DNA form, the CDR3 reads TGTGCCAGTAGGCCCCGGGGAGGCAACGAGCAGTACTTC. This sequence joins TRBV19 and TRBJ2-7, with D perhaps TRBD2 (6 bases). Germline CDR1 is LNHDA and CDR2 is SQIVND (reference sequence). This CDR3 contains 13 residues. The V and J ends lost 6 bases and 5 bases respectively, with 14 bases between them.

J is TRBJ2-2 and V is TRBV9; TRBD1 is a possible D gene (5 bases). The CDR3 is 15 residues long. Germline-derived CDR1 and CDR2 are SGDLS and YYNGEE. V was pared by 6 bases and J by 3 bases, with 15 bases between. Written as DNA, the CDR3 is TGTGCCAGCACCAGTATGGGGCGCGACACCGGGGAGCTGTTTTTT. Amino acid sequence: CASTSMGRDTGELFF. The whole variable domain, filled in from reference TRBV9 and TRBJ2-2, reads DSGVTQTPKHLITATGQRVTLRCSPRSGDLSVYWYQQSLDQGLQFLIQYYNGEERAKGNILERFSAQQFPDLHSELNLSSLELGDSALYFCASTSMGRDTGELFFGEGSRLTVL.

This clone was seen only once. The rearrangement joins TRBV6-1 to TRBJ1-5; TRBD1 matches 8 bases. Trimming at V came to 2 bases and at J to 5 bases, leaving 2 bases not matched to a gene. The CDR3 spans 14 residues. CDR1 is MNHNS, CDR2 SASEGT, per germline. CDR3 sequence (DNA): TGTGCCAGCAGTGAACCACAGGGGGATCAGCCCCAGCATTTT. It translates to CASSEPQGDQPQHF.

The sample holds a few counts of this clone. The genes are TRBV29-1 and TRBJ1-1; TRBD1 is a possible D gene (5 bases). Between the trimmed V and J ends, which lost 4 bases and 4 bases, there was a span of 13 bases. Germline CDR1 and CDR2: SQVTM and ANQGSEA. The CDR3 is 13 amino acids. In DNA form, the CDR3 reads TGCAGCGTTGGTTGGGGTCAGGGCACTGAAGCTTTCTTT. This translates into CSVGWGQGTEAFF. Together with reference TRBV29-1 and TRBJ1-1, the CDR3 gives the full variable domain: SAVISQKPSRDICQRGTSLTIQCQVDSQVTMMFWYRQQPGQSLTLIATANQGSEATYESGFVIDKFPISRPNLTFSTLTVSNMSPEDSSIYLCSVGWGQGTEAFFGQGTRLTVV.

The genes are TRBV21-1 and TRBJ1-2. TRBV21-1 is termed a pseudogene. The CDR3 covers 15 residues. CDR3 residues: CASSKEPSTNYGYTF. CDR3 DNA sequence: TGTGCCAGCAGCAAAGAGCCATCCACGAACTATGGCTACACCTTC.

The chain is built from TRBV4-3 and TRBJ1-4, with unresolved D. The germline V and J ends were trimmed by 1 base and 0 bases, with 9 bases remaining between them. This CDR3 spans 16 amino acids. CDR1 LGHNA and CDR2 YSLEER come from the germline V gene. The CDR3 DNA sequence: TGCGCCAGCAGCCAAGGATCGGTGGCAACTAATGAAAAACTGTTTTTT. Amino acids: CASSQGSVATNEKLFF.

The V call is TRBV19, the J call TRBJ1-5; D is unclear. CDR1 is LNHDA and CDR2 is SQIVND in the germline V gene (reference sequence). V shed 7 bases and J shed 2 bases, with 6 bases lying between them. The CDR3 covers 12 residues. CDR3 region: CASNKGNQPQHF. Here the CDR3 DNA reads TGTGCCAGTAACAAAGGCAATCAGCCCCAGCATTTT.

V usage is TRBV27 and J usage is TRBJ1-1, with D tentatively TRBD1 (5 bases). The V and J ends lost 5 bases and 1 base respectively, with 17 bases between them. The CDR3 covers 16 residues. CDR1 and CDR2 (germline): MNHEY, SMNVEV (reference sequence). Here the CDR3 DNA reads TGTGCCAGCAGTCCCAACTCGGGGGTTGGGAACACTGAAGCTTTCTTT. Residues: CASSPNSGVGNTEAFF.

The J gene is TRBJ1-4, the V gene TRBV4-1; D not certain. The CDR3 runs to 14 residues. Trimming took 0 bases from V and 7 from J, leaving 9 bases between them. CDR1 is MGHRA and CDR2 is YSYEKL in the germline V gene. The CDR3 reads CASSQDRAGEKLFF. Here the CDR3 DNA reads TGCGCCAGCAGCCAAGATAGGGCGGGTGAAAAACTGTTTTTT.

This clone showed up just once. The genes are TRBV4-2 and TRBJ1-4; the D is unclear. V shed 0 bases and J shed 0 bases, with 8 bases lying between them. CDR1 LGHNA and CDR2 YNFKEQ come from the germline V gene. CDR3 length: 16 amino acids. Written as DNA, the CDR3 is TGTGCCAGCAGCCAAGATCCCACGGCAACTAATGAAAAACTGTTTTTT. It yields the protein CASSQDPTATNEKLFF.

CDR3 nucleotide sequence: TGTGCCAGCACCCCATGGGAAAGGGGGCATAATTCACCCCTCCACTTT. Protein: CASTPWERGHNSPLHF. J is TRBJ1-6 and V is TRBV11-2; 7 bases match TRBD1. CDR3 size: 16 residues. CDR1 is SGHAT, CDR2 FQNNGV, per germline. V was clipped by 7 bases and J by 5 bases; unmatched bases: 11.

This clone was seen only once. In DNA form, the CDR3 reads TGTGCCAGCAGTTTCTTCCCCGGGGAGCTGTTTTTT. Translation gives CASSFFPGELFF. The chain recombines TRBV12-3 or TRBV12-4 with TRBJ2-2; D is undetermined. The CDR3 is made up of 12 amino acids. V shed 3 bases and J shed 6 bases, with 5 bases lying between them.

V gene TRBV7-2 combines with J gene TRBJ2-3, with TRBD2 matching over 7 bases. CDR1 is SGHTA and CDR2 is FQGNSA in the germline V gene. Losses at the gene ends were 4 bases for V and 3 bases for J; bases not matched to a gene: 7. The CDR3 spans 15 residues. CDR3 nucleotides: TGTGCCAGCAGCTGGGCGGGAGTGTTGACAGATACGCAGTATTTT. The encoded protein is CASSWAGVLTDTQYF.

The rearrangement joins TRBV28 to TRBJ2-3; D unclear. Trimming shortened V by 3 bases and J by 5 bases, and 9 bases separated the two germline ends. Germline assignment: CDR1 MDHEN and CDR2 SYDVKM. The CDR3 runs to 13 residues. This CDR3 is CASSFTKRDTQYF. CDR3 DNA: TGTGCCAGCAGTTTCACCAAGCGAGATACGCAGTATTTT.

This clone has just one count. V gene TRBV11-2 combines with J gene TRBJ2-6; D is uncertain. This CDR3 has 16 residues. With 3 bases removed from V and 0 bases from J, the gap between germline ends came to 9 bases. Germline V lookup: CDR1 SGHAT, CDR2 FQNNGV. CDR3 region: CASSLVRSSGANVLTF. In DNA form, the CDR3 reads TGTGCCAGCAGCTTGGTCAGAAGCTCTGGGGCCAACGTCCTGACTTTC.

CDR3 amino acids: CASSLCWEREETQYF. The CDR3 DNA reads as TGTGCCAGCAGTTTATGTTGGGAGAGGGAAGAGACCCAGTACTTC. The rearrangement uses TRBV28 and TRBJ2-5; maybe TRBD2 (5 bases). Trimming took off 0 bases at V and 3 bases at J, with 11 bases between the two ends. CDR3 length equals 15 residues. Germline V lookup: CDR1 MDHEN, CDR2 SYDVKM.